A selection of T cell receptor beta chains follows, all from one sample in a study of neoadjuvant anti-PD-1 for oral cavity cancer. Only in-frame clones appear in the TCRdb table, and some are missing; sequencing was by immunoSEQ multiplex PCR. The top ten hold roughly 3.5% of the sample, which has approximately 67,000 clones, about 83% seen once. Sequenced here: PBMCs, sampled before nivolumab (anti-PD-1) treatment. Receptors were obtained from a person aged 35-80 years with oral cavity squamous cell carcinoma. Each CDR3 is given with its conserved first and last residue. The order of the fields is CDR3 protein, CDR3 DNA, V gene, D gene, J gene, clone size. The D gene is left open where the match is weak. Expanded clones get a size class; other rows say once, few or many, or leave the size out.

CDR3 protein: CASSHYTRYTEAFF; CDR3 DNA: TGCGCCAGCAGCCATTATACCAGGTACACTGAAGCTTTCTTT; V gene: TRBV4-1; D gene: .; J gene: TRBJ1-1; clone size: .
CDR3 protein: CAFGRKAFF; CDR3 DNA: TGTGCTTTCGGCCGTAAGGCTTTCTTT; V gene: TRBV5-4; D gene: .; J gene: TRBJ1-1; clone size: .
CDR3 protein: CASSGLYSNQPQHF; CDR3 DNA: TGTGCCAGTTCGGGACTCTATAGCAATCAGCCCCAGCATTTT; V gene: TRBV2; D gene: .; J gene: TRBJ1-5; clone size: .
CDR3 protein: CASSLQGLSYEQYF; CDR3 DNA: TGTGCCAGCAGCCTACAGGGGCTCTCCTACGAGCAGTACTTC; V gene: TRBV7-9; D gene: TRBD1; J gene: TRBJ2-7; clone size: .
CDR3 protein: CASSLMDQPQHF; CDR3 DNA: TGTGCCAGCAGCTTAATGGATCAGCCCCAGCATTTT; V gene: TRBV7-2; D gene: .; J gene: TRBJ1-5; clone size: once
CDR3 protein: CASSIETSYYNEQFF; CDR3 DNA: TGTGCCAGTAGTATCGAGACTAGCTACTACAATGAGCAGTTCTTC; V gene: TRBV19; D gene: TRBD2; J gene: TRBJ2-1; clone size: .
CDR3 protein: CASSFRQVLAYEQYF; CDR3 DNA: TGTGCCAGCAGCTTCAGGCAGGTCCTCGCCTACGAGCAGTACTTC; V gene: TRBV5-6; D gene: .; J gene: TRBJ2-7; clone size: .
CDR3 protein: CAVSGLLNTEAFF; CDR3 DNA: TGTGCCGTAAGCGGGTTACTGAACACTGAAGCTTTCTTT; V gene: TRBV19; D gene: .; J gene: TRBJ1-1; clone size: medium-sized
CDR3 protein: CASSLAGLSSSGANVLTF; CDR3 DNA: TGTGCCAGCAGCTTAGCGGGACTGAGCAGCTCTGGGGCCAACGTCCTGACTTTC; V gene: TRBV7-9; D gene: .; J gene: TRBJ2-6; clone size: .
CDR3 protein: CASGGGRGNEQFF; CDR3 DNA: TGTGCCAGCGGGGGGGGGCGTGGCAATGAGCAGTTCTTC; V gene: TRBV10-3; D gene: TRBD2; J gene: TRBJ2-1; clone size: .
CDR3 protein: CASSRDSYGYTF; CDR3 DNA: TGTGCCAGCAGTAGGGACAGCTATGGCTACACCTTC; V gene: TRBV25-1; D gene: TRBD1; J gene: TRBJ1-2; clone size: once
CDR3 protein: CASRNAYRGARTLNSGNTIYF; CDR3 DNA: TGTGCCAGTAGGAATGCTTATCGAGGGGCTCGGACGCTCAACTCTGGAAACACCATATATTTT; V gene: TRBV19; D gene: .; J gene: TRBJ1-3; clone size: .
CDR3 protein: CASSQDSRAGTKNIQYF; CDR3 DNA: TGTGCCAGCAGCCAAGATTCTCGGGCAGGGACCAAAAACATTCAGTACTTC; V gene: TRBV4-2; D gene: .; J gene: TRBJ2-4; clone size: .
CDR3 protein: CASRSQGVLGGYTF; CDR3 DNA: TGCGCCAGCCGTTCACAGGGAGTCCTGGGCGGCTACACCTTC; V gene: TRBV5-1; D gene: .; J gene: TRBJ1-2; clone size: .
CDR3 protein: CASSPTGGNQPQHF; CDR3 DNA: TGTGCCAGCTCACCAACCGGGGGCAATCAGCCCCAGCATTTT; V gene: TRBV18; D gene: .; J gene: TRBJ1-5; clone size: .
CDR3 protein: CASSQVTASYEQYF; CDR3 DNA: TGCGCCAGCAGCCAAGTTACAGCTAGCTACGAGCAGTACTTC; V gene: TRBV4-1; D gene: .; J gene: TRBJ2-7; clone size: .
CDR3 protein: CASIGVGTGELFF; CDR3 DNA: TGTGCCAGCATTGGAGTTGGGACCGGGGAGCTGTTTTTT; V gene: TRBV28; D gene: .; J gene: TRBJ2-2; clone size: .
CDR3 protein: CASIPSQGFRELFF; CDR3 DNA: TGTGCCAGTATACCTTCACAGGGGTTCCGGGAGCTGTTTTTT; V gene: TRBV19; D gene: TRBD1; J gene: TRBJ2-2; clone size: few
CDR3 protein: CASSPGTSADTQYF; CDR3 DNA: TGCGCCAGCAGCCCCGGGACTAGCGCGGATACGCAGTATTTT; V gene: TRBV5-1; D gene: TRBD2; J gene: TRBJ2-3; clone size: .
CDR3 protein: CASSALARGSYNEQFF; CDR3 DNA: TGTGCCAGCAGTGCGCTAGCCCGGGGCTCCTACAATGAGCAGTTCTTC; V gene: TRBV2; D gene: .; J gene: TRBJ2-1; clone size: .
CDR3 protein: CASSLVAVGQGGGYTF; CDR3 DNA: TGTGCCAGCAGCTTAGTTGCGGTTGGACAGGGAGGCGGCTACACCTTC; V gene: TRBV7-6; D gene: TRBD1; J gene: TRBJ1-2; clone size: .
CDR3 protein: CASSPLGTSGPNTGELFF; CDR3 DNA: TGCGCCAGCAGCCCGTTGGGGACTAGCGGGCCGAACACCGGGGAGCTGTTTTTT; V gene: TRBV4-1; D gene: TRBD2; J gene: TRBJ2-2; clone size: .
CDR3 protein: CASSSPLADYNEQFF; CDR3 DNA: TGTGCCAGCAGCTCTCCACTAGCAGACTACAATGAGCAGTTCTTC; V gene: TRBV11-2; D gene: .; J gene: TRBJ2-1; clone size: .
CDR3 protein: CAISEYTTTSGQETQYF; CDR3 DNA: TGTGCCATCAGCGAGTATACGACGACTAGCGGGCAAGAGACCCAGTACTTC; V gene: TRBV10-3; D gene: TRBD2; J gene: TRBJ2-5; clone size: .
CDR3 protein: CASSVLKRGSPTDTQYF; CDR3 DNA: TGTGCCAGCAGCGTATTAAAGCGGGGCTCCCCCACAGATACGCAGTATTTT; V gene: TRBV7-9; D gene: TRBD2; J gene: TRBJ2-3; clone size: .
CDR3 protein: CATSRWDRGRDQPQHF; CDR3 DNA: TGTGCCACCAGCAGGTGGGACAGGGGAAGGGATCAGCCCCAGCATTTT; V gene: TRBV15; D gene: TRBD1; J gene: TRBJ1-5; clone size: once
CDR3 protein: CASSPGQHSNYGYTF; CDR3 DNA: TGTGCCAGCAGCCCGGGACAGCATAGCAACTATGGCTACACCTTC; V gene: TRBV5-4; D gene: TRBD1; J gene: TRBJ1-2; clone size: .
CDR3 protein: CASSRGTGANQPQHF; CDR3 DNA: TGTGCCAGCTCACGGGGGACAGGGGCCAATCAGCCCCAGCATTTT; V gene: TRBV18; D gene: TRBD1; J gene: TRBJ1-5; clone size: .
CDR3 protein: CASSPGDTYGYTF; CDR3 DNA: TGTGCCAGCAGCCCGGGCGACACTTATGGCTACACCTTC; V gene: TRBV7-9; D gene: .; J gene: TRBJ1-2; clone size: .
CDR3 protein: CASSKKILPGGNYGYTF; CDR3 DNA: TGTGCCAGCAGCAAAAAAATCCTCCCCGGGGGCAACTATGGCTACACCTTC; V gene: TRBV9; D gene: .; J gene: TRBJ1-2; clone size: .
CDR3 protein: CASVDPQSYEQYF; CDR3 DNA: TGTGCCAGCGTGGACCCACAATCCTACGAGCAGTACTTC; V gene: TRBV2; D gene: .; J gene: TRBJ2-7; clone size: .
CDR3 protein: CASSLGIGEQYF; CDR3 DNA: TGCGCCAGCAGCTTGGGAATTGGCGAGCAGTACTTC; V gene: TRBV5-1; D gene: .; J gene: TRBJ2-7; clone size: .
CDR3 protein: CASSLSWGQPQHF; CDR3 DNA: TGTGCCAGCAGCTTATCCTGGGGGCAGCCCCAGCATTTT; V gene: TRBV5-8; D gene: .; J gene: TRBJ1-5; clone size: .
CDR3 protein: CASSFAGATTGELFF; CDR3 DNA: TGTGCCAGCAGTTTCGCGGGAGCGACCACCGGGGAGCTGTTTTTT; V gene: TRBV27; D gene: TRBD2; J gene: TRBJ2-2; clone size: .
CDR3 protein: CASSQSGTDTQYF; CDR3 DNA: TGTGCCAGCAGCCAGTCGGGAACAGATACGCAGTATTTT; V gene: TRBV13; D gene: .; J gene: TRBJ2-3; clone size: .
CDR3 protein: CASTGKGALEQYF; CDR3 DNA: TGTGCCAGCACCGGAAAGGGGGCCCTCGAGCAGTACTTC; V gene: TRBV6-1; D gene: TRBD1; J gene: TRBJ2-7; clone size: .
CDR3 protein: CASSQSFGVGEQYF; CDR3 DNA: TGTGCCAGCAGCCAGTCGTTTGGGGTCGGGGAGCAGTACTTC; V gene: TRBV11-2; D gene: .; J gene: TRBJ2-7; clone size: .
CDR3 protein: CATSLGVLDYGYTF; CDR3 DNA: TGTGCCACCAGCCTCGGGGTTCTTGACTATGGCTACACCTTC; V gene: TRBV15; D gene: .; J gene: TRBJ1-2; clone size: .
CDR3 protein: CASSMGFRGPWSNQPQHF; CDR3 DNA: TGTGCCAGTAGTATGGGTTTCAGGGGGCCTTGGAGCAATCAGCCCCAGCATTTT; V gene: TRBV19; D gene: TRBD1; J gene: TRBJ1-5; clone size: .
CDR3 protein: CASSLTSGAYEQYF; CDR3 DNA: TGTGCCAGCAGCTTGACTTCAGGGGCCTACGAGCAGTACTTC; V gene: TRBV7-9; D gene: .; J gene: TRBJ2-7; clone size: .
CDR3 protein: CASSRDRSPPYEHYF; CDR3 DNA: TGTGCCAGCAGCAGGGACCGCTCCCCTCCCTACGAGCACTACTTC; V gene: TRBV11-2; D gene: .; J gene: TRBJ2-7; clone size: .
CDR3 protein: CASSFTGGMGYEQYF; CDR3 DNA: TGTGCCAGCAGTTTTACAGGGGGCATGGGGTACGAGCAGTACTTC; V gene: TRBV6-5; D gene: TRBD1; J gene: TRBJ2-7; clone size: .
CDR3 protein: CASSYSFQGETYEQYF; CDR3 DNA: TGTGCCAGCAGTTACTCGTTTCAGGGTGAGACCTACGAGCAGTACTTC; V gene: TRBV6-5; D gene: .; J gene: TRBJ2-7; clone size: .
CDR3 protein: CASSMGGGTNSPLHF; CDR3 DNA: TGTGCCAGCAGCATGGGTGGGGGAACTAATTCACCCCTCCACTTT; V gene: TRBV7-8; D gene: .; J gene: TRBJ1-6; clone size: .
CDR3 protein: CAWSLGTGDQPQHF; CDR3 DNA: TGTGCCTGGAGTCTAGGGACAGGTGATCAGCCCCAGCATTTT; V gene: TRBV30; D gene: TRBD1; J gene: TRBJ1-5; clone size: .
CDR3 protein: CASSQGFNPDGQPQHF; CDR3 DNA: TGTGCCAGCAGCCAAGGCTTTAACCCAGACGGGCAGCCCCAGCATTTT; V gene: TRBV4-2; D gene: .; J gene: TRBJ1-5; clone size: .
CDR3 protein: CASSYLGGRSPLHF; CDR3 DNA: TGTGCCAGCAGTTACTTAGGGGGCAGGTCACCCCTCCACTTT; V gene: TRBV6-5; D gene: TRBD1; J gene: TRBJ1-6; clone size: .
CDR3 protein: CASSLVFMAGAYEKLFF; CDR3 DNA: TGTGCCAGCAGCTTAGTCTTTATGGCGGGGGCTTATGAAAAACTGTTTTTT; V gene: TRBV7-9; D gene: .; J gene: TRBJ1-4; clone size: .
CDR3 protein: CASENDPFF; CDR3 DNA: TGCGCCAGCGAAAACGATCCTTTCTTT; V gene: TRBV5-1; D gene: .; J gene: TRBJ1-1; clone size: .
CDR3 protein: CASNPRDIQETQYF; CDR3 DNA: TGTGCCAGCAACCCCCGGGACATCCAAGAGACCCAGTACTTC; V gene: TRBV5-4; D gene: .; J gene: TRBJ2-5; clone size: .
CDR3 protein: CAWSVQGRETQYF; CDR3 DNA: TGTGCCTGGAGTGTACAGGGCAGGGAGACCCAGTACTTC; V gene: TRBV30; D gene: .; J gene: TRBJ2-5; clone size: .
CDR3 protein: CASSPGAAGGYQETQYF; CDR3 DNA: TGTGCCAGCAGCCCTGGGGCCGCGGGGGGGTACCAAGAGACCCAGTACTTC; V gene: TRBV4-2; D gene: TRBD2; J gene: TRBJ2-5; clone size: once
CDR3 protein: CASSLAHSSYEQYF; CDR3 DNA: TGTGCCAGCAGCTTAGCGCACAGCTCCTACGAGCAGTACTTC; V gene: TRBV7-9; D gene: .; J gene: TRBJ2-7; clone size: medium-sized
CDR3 protein: CASSLPLTGGSGYTF; CDR3 DNA: TGTGCCAGCAGCTTGCCCCTTACAGGGGGCTCTGGCTACACCTTC; V gene: TRBV11-2; D gene: TRBD1; J gene: TRBJ1-2; clone size: .